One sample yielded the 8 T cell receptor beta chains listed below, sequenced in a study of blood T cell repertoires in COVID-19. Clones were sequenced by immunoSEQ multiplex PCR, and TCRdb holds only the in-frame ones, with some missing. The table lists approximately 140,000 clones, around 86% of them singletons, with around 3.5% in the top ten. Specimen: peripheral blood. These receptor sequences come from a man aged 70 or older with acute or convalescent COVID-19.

The chain's CDR3 is CASSFFRGPGNSPLHF. The CDR3, as DNA: TGTGCCAGCAGCTTCTTCAGGGGGCCTGGTAATTCACCCCTCCACTTT. V and J are TRBV7-8 and TRBJ1-6; TRBD1 matches at 8 bases. V lost 3 bases to trimming and J lost 6 bases; unmatched junction nucleotides: 7. This CDR3 spans 16 amino acids. In germline, CDR1 is SGHVS, CDR2 FQNEAQ.

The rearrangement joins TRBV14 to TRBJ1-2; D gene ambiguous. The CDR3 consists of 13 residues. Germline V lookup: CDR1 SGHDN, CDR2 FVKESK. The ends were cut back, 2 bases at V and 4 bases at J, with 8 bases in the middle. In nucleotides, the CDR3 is TGTGCCAGCAGCCAACGGGGAGCCTATGGCTACACCTTC. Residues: CASSQRGAYGYTF.

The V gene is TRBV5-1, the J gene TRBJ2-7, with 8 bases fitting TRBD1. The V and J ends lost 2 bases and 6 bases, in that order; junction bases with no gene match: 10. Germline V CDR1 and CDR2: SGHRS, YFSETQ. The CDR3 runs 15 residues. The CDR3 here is CASSLGQGRALEQYF. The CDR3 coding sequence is TGCGCCAGCAGCTTAGGACAGGGAAGGGCTCTCGAGCAGTACTTC.

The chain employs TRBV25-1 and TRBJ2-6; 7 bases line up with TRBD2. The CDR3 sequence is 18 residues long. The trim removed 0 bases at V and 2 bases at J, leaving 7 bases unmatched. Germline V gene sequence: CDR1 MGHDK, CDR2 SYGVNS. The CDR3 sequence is CASSEYMVAGAGANVLTF. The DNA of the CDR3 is TGTGCCAGCAGTGAATATATGGTGGCGGGGGCTGGGGCCAACGTCCTGACTTTC.

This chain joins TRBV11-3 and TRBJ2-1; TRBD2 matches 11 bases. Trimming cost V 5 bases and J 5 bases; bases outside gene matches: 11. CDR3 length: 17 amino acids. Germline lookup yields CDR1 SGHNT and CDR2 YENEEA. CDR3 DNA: TGTGCCAGCAGCCGCGACAGGACTAGCGGGCCGAACAATGAGCAGTTCTTC. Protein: CASSRDRTSGPNNEQFF.

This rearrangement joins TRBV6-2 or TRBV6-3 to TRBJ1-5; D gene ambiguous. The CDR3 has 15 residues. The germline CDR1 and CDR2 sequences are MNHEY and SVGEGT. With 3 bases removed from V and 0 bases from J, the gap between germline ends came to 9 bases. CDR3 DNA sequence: TGTGCCAGCAGTTATATACAGACTAGCAATCAGCCCCAGCATTTT. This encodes CASSYIQTSNQPQHF.

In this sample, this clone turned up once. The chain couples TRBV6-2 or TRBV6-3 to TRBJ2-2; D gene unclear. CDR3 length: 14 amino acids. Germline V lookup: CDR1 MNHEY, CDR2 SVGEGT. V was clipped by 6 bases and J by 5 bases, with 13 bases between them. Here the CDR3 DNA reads TGTGCCAGCAGCCCCCCCGTTAATACCGGGGAGCTGTTTTTT. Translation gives CASSPPVNTGELFF.

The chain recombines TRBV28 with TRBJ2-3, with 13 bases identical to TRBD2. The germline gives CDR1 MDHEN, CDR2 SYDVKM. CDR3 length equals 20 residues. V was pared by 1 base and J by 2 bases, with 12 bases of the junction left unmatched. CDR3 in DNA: TGTGCCAGCAGTTTATCTTTGACTAGCGGGAGGTGGGGGCCCACAGATACGCAGTATTTT. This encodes CASSLSLTSGRWGPTDTQYF.